The T cell receptor beta chain under discussion was sequenced for a study of shared clonotypes between healthy human individuals. V was pared by 8 bases and J by 7 bases, with 5 bases of the junction left unmatched. The CDR3 has 13 residues. Germline values: CDR1 MDHEN, CDR2 SYDVKM. In the CD4+ fraction, cells were divided into CD45RA+ naive and CD45RA-negative memory subsets. TCRdb keeps only in-frame clones here, not all; method: immunoSEQ multiplex PCR. The sample consists of about 2.4 million clones, just over 90% of them appearing once. This chain links TRBV28 with TRBJ1-5; the match to TRBD1 covers 10 bases. The TCR comes from a man aged 18 to 29 in good health. Sample: naive CD4+ T cells sorted from blood. Noted subset: CD45RA+ positively selected. The DNA of the CDR3 is TGTGCCAGCGACAGGGGGCAACGGCAGCCCCAGCATTTT. This codes for CASDRGQRQPQHF.